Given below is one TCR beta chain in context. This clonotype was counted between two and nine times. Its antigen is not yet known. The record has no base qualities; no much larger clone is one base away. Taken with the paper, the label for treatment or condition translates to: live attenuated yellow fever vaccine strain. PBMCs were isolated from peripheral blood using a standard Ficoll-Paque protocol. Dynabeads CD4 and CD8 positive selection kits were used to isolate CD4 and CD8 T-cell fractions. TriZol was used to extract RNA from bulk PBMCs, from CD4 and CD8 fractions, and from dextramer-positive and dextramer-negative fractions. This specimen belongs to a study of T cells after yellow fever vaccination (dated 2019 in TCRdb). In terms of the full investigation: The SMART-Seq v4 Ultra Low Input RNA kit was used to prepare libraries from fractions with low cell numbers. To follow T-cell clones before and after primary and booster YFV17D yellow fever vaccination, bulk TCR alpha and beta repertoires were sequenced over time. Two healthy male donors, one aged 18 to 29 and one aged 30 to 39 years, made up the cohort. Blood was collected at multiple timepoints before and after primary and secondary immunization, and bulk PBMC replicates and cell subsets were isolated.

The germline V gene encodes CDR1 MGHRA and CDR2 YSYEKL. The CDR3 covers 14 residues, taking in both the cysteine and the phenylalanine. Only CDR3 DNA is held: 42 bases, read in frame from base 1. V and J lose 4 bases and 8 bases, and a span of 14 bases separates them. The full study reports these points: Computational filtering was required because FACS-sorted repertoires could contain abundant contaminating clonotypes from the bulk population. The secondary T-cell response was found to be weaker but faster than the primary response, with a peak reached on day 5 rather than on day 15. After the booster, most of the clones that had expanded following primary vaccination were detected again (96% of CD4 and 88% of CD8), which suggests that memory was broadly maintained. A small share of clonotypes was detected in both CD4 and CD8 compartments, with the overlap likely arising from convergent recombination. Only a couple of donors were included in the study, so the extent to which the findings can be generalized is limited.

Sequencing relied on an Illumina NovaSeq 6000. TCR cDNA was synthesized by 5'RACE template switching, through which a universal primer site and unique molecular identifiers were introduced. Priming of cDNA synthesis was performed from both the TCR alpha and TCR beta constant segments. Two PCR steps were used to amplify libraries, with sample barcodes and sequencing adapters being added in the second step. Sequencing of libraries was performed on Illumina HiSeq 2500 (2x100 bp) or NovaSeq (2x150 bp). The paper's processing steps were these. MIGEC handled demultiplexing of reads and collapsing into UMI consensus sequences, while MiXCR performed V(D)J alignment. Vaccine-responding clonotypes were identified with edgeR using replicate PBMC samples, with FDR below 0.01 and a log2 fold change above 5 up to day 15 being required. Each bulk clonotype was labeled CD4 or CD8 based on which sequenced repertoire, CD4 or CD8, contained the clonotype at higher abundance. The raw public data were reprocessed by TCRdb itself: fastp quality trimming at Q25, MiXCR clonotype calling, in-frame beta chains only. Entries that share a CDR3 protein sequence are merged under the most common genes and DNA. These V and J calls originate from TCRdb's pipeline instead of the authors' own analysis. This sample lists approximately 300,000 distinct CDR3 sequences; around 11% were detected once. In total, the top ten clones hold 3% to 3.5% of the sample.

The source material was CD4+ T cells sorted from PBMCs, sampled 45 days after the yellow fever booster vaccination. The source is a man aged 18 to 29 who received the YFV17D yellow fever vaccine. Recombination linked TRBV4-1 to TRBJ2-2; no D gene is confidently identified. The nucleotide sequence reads TGCGCCAGCAGCCCGCTCGACCAGCCAGGGGAGCTGTTTTTT. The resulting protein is CASSPLDQPGELFF.